The entry below gives a single TCR beta chain sequence along with its context. The antigen is unknown. Trimming cost V 2 bases and J 0 bases, with 8 bases left between them. The CDR3 runs to 14 residues. The germline V gene encodes CDR1 SEHNR and CDR2 FQNEAQ (reference sequence). The authors' total RNA extraction used unfractionated whole blood. TCRdb redid the calling of the 5' RACE reads with MiXCR, one entry per CDR3 protein. The sample lists 110,000 or so distinct CDR3 sequences; approximately 20% were seen once. The sample is drawn from a study of human T cells and chemical hapten exposure. Broader study findings: TCRs exceeding 1 in 1000 frequency stayed unchanged with DPC sensitization.

This TCR was sampled from a human donor in good health. The J gene is TRBJ2-7, the V gene TRBV7-9; the D gene is possibly TRBD1 (6 bases). The CDR3 reads CASSLRGYSYEQYF. DNA for the CDR3: TGTGCCAGCAGCTTAAGGGGGTACTCCTACGAGCAGTACTTC.